The sequence of this T cell receptor beta chain was determined in a study of T cells after yellow fever vaccination. Template switching with 5'RACE generated the TCR cDNA and added a universal primer site and UMIs. TCRdb analysed the 5' RACE reads with MiXCR anew, one entry per CDR3 protein. The repertoire holds 300,000 or so distinct CDR3 sequences, with around 8.1% as singletons. V was clipped by 5 bases and J by 4 bases, with 11 bases between them. The CDR3 covers 13 residues. Germline CDR1 reads SEHNR; CDR2 reads FQNEAQ (reference sequence). This clonotype was counted only a few times. The chain combines TRBV7-9 with TRBJ2-5; weak D call: TRBD2 (6 bases). The specimen was PBMCs, collected more than 35 days after the first yellow fever vaccination. The TCR originated in a man aged 18-30 years who received the YFV17D yellow fever vaccine. The CDR3: CASSPRRVETQYF. CDR3 DNA: TGTGCCAGCAGCCCGAGGAGGGTAGAGACCCAGTACTTC.